The rows below give T cell receptor beta chains drawn from one sample of a study of shared clonotypes between healthy human individuals. Produced via immunoSEQ multiplex PCR; TCRdb's table is partial and in-frame only. Among over 2 million clones listed, around 90% were seen once. The specimen sequenced was naive CD4+ T cells from PBMCs. The source of these receptors is a man between 18 and 29 years old in good health. Some clones in this sample may be carry-over from other donors' samples. The CDR3 runs from the conserved cysteine through the conserved F or W. A D gene is named only where the DNA matches it firmly. Some rows mark clone size as missing; the rest say once, few, many or name a class of expanded clone.

size	V	D	length	J	CDR3	DNA
NA	TRBV6-1	TRBD2	14	TRBJ2-2	CASPGEGRFRELFF	TGTGCCAGCCCCGGGGAGGGAAGATTCCGGGAGCTGTTTTTT
NA	TRBV28	TRBD2	17	TRBJ2-6	CASRSGGRANGANVLTF	TGTGCCAGTAGAAGCGGCGGGAGGGCCAATGGGGCCAACGTCCTGACTTTC
NA	TRBV6-5	TRBD1	14	TRBJ1-2	CASRLDRANYGYTF	TGTGCCAGCAGACTGGACAGGGCTAACTATGGCTACACCTTC
NA	TRBV6-1	NA	13	TRBJ2-1	CASSLLIQGEQFF	TGTGCCAGCAGCCTGCTAATACAAGGTGAGCAGTTCTTC
NA	TRBV28	NA	14	TRBJ2-5	CASSLFSLLETQYF	TGTGCCAGCAGTTTATTCTCGCTCCTAGAGACCCAGTACTTC
NA	TRBV27	NA	15	TRBJ1-3	CASSLSGYPGNTIYF	TGTGCCAGCAGTTTATCGGGATACCCTGGAAACACCATATATTTT
NA	TRBV6-6	NA	15	TRBJ1-2	CASSYLMDLNYGYTF	TGTGCCAGCAGTTACCTAATGGATCTTAACTATGGCTACACCTTC
NA	TRBV20-1	NA	11	TRBJ2-7	CSALQGYEQYF	TGCAGTGCTCTACAGGGATACGAGCAGTACTTC
NA	TRBV5-1	NA	16	TRBJ2-2	CASSPPGRTNTGELFF	TGCGCCAGCAGCCCCCCCGGGCGGACGAACACCGGGGAGCTGTTTTTT
NA	TRBV10-1	NA	14	TRBJ2-1	CASSESPFDYEQFF	TGCGCCAGCAGTGAGTCACCGTTTGACTACGAGCAGTTCTTC
NA	TRBV28	NA	17	TRBJ2-1	CAVLEGDTGRSYNEQFF	TGTGCCGTCCTGGAGGGTGATACGGGTCGCTCCTACAATGAGCAGTTCTTC
NA	TRBV6-5	NA	16	TRBJ2-7	CASSYSIGQTSYEQYF	TGTGCCAGCAGTTACTCGATTGGACAAACCTCCTACGAGCAGTACTTC
NA	TRBV11-3	NA	15	TRBJ2-2	CASSFGSWETGELFF	TGTGCCAGCAGCTTTGGGAGCTGGGAAACCGGGGAGCTGTTTTTT
NA	TRBV4-1	NA	16	TRBJ2-3	CASSYRTSFSTDTQYF	TGCGCCAGCAGCTACCGGACATCCTTTAGCACAGATACGCAGTATTTT
NA	TRBV7-9	NA	12	TRBJ1-2	CASSSGNYGYTF	TGTGCCAGCAGCTCCGGGAACTATGGCTACACCTTC
NA	TRBV28	TRBD1	15	TRBJ1-5	CASSLTTGGAQPQHF	TGTGCCAGCAGTTTAACGACAGGGGGCGCGCAGCCCCAGCATTTT
NA	TRBV5-1	TRBD1	16	TRBJ2-1	CASSLQGQVSYNEQFF	TGCGCCAGCAGCTTGCAGGGACAGGTATCATACAATGAGCAGTTCTTC
NA	TRBV5-1	NA	18	TRBJ1-1	CASSSGATSFVMNTEAFF	TGCGCCAGCAGCTCGGGGGCGACTTCCTTTGTGATGAACACTGAAGCTTTCTTT
NA	TRBV7-2	NA	16	TRBJ2-3	CASSLLGGVETDTQYF	TGTGCCAGCAGCTTACTAGGAGGGGTGGAAACAGATACGCAGTATTTT
NA	TRBV7-9	TRBD2	16	TRBJ2-3	CASSGVRAGFSDTQYF	TGTGCCAGCAGCGGAGTACGAGCGGGATTTTCAGATACGCAGTATTTT
NA	TRBV28	NA	14	TRBJ1-2	CASARSGFNKGYTF	TGTGCCAGCGCTAGGTCAGGGTTTAATAAGGGCTACACCTTC
NA	TRBV11-3	NA	13	TRBJ1-1	CASSLDLNTEAFF	TGTGCCAGCAGCTTAGACCTGAACACTGAAGCTTTCTTT
once	TRBV7-6	TRBD1	16	TRBJ2-1	CASSPQLGQGGNEQFF	TGTGCCAGCAGCCCACAACTGGGACAGGGGGGCAATGAGCAGTTCTTC
NA	TRBV11-3	TRBD2	18	TRBJ2-5	CASSLVVGSSGGRETQYF	TGTGCCAGCAGCTTAGTTGTCGGGTCTAGCGGGGGCAGAGAGACCCAGTACTTC
NA	TRBV5-1	NA	15	TRBJ2-3	CASSLGQARTDTQYF	TGCGCCAGCAGCTTGGGCCAGGCCCGCACAGATACGCAGTATTTT
few	TRBV7-9	NA	13	TRBJ1-1	CASSPPRDTEAFF	TGTGCCAGCAGCCCGCCGCGGGACACTGAAGCTTTCTTT
NA	TRBV2	NA	16	TRBJ1-2	CASSEASTRANYGYTF	TGTGCCAGCAGTGAAGCATCCACGAGAGCGAACTATGGCTACACCTTC
NA	TRBV14	NA	13	TRBJ2-7	CASSSRLGYEQYF	TGTGCCAGCAGCAGTCGACTAGGGTACGAGCAGTACTTC
NA	TRBV2	NA	13	TRBJ2-1	CASGRLVYGEQFF	TGTGCCAGCGGTAGACTAGTCTACGGAGAGCAGTTCTTC
NA	TRBV9	TRBD1	13	TRBJ1-4	CASSPPDRGKLFF	TGTGCCAGCAGCCCCCCCGACAGGGGAAAACTGTTTTTT
NA	TRBV30	NA	15	TRBJ1-3	CAWSSGEVTGNTIYF	TGTGCCTGGAGTTCGGGGGAGGTTACTGGAAACACCATATATTTT
NA	TRBV5-1	TRBD2	14	TRBJ2-7	CASSLTRTSSEQYF	TGCGCCAGCAGCTTGACCCGGACTAGTTCCGAGCAGTACTTC
NA	TRBV2	NA	13	TRBJ2-3	CASCSGTTDTQYF	TGTGCCAGCTGTTCGGGAACCACAGATACGCAGTATTTT